Listed below are T cell receptor beta chains from one sample, sequenced in a study of regulatory T cells in long-lasting Graves disease. TCRdb independently ran MiXCR on the multiplex PCR reads; one entry per CDR3 protein. The sample lists approximately 310,000 distinct CDR3 sequences, about 20% seen once, with about 36% in the top ten. The source material was peripheral blood mononuclear cells (PBMCs), sampled at new diagnosis, from a patient treated with antithyroid drugs. Source of these receptors: a female donor with Graves disease. CDR3s include the opening cysteine and the closing phenylalanine or tryptophan. The order of the fields is J gene, CDR3 length, D gene, clone size, V gene, CDR3 DNA, CDR3 protein. D genes are given only for firm matches. Expanded clones are given a class, and other clones once, few, many or no size at all.

>TRBJ2-1|15|TRBD1|many|TRBV20-1
TGCAGTGCTAGTCGCCCGGGACAGGGCTACAATGAGCAGTTCTTC
CSASRPGQGYNEQFF
>TRBJ2-3|15|NA|many|TRBV5-1
TGCGCCAGCAGCTTGGAGGTCGGAGGGGCGGATACGCAGTATTTT
CASSLEVGGADTQYF
>TRBJ1-1|16|NA|NA|TRBV20-1
TGCAGTGCTAGAGACCCACGGGCCTTCATGAACACTGAAGCTTTCTTT
CSARDPRAFMNTEAFF
>TRBJ2-2|15|NA|many|TRBV11-3
TGTGCCAGCCAAGTGGGGGGGCGAGCAAGCGGGGAGCTGTTTTTT
CASQVGGRASGELFF
>TRBJ2-2|13|NA|many|TRBV28
TGTGCCAGCCTCTCAGCGAACACCGGGGAGCTGTTTTTT
CASLSANTGELFF
>TRBJ2-3|13|NA|many|TRBV30
TGTGCCTGGAGTGTGCGGGACCGGGATACGCAGTATTTT
CAWSVRDRDTQYF
>TRBJ2-1|14|TRBD1|many|TRBV18
TGTGCCAGCTCACCACCGCGACAGGGACGTGAGCAGTTCTTC
CASSPPRQGREQFF
>TRBJ1-5|13|NA|NA|TRBV2
TGTGCCAGCAGTCGAAGTGGCAATCAGCCCCAGCATTTT
CASSRSGNQPQHF
>TRBJ2-7|14|NA|NA|TRBV6-2/TRBV6-3
TGTGCCAGCAGTTATAGACTAACGTCGACCGAGCAGTACTTC
CASSYRLTSTEQYF
>TRBJ2-7|12|TRBD2|few|TRBV19
TGTGCCAGTAGTATATGGGAGGGCGAGCAGTACTTC
CASSIWEGEQYF
>TRBJ2-7|14|NA|many|TRBV28
TGTGCCAGCAGTGAAACCCGGGGCTCCTACGAGCAGTACTTC
CASSETRGSYEQYF
>TRBJ2-2|15|NA|many|TRBV11-3
TGTGCCAGCAGCTTCCGGCTAGGAAGCACCGGGGAGCTGTTTTTT
CASSFRLGSTGELFF
>TRBJ2-1|18|TRBD2|NA|TRBV14
TGTGCCAGCAGCCAAGATCGCCTAGCGGGAGGAAACTACAATGAGCAGTTCTTC
CASSQDRLAGGNYNEQFF
>TRBJ1-2|16|TRBD1|many|TRBV12-3/TRBV12-4
TGTGCCAGCAGCCAACAGGGGGCTGGAGGGAACTATGGCTACACCTTC
CASSQQGAGGNYGYTF
>TRBJ2-1|16|TRBD2|many|TRBV20-1
TGCAGTGCTAGAGCCTCCGGGACTAGTCCCTACAATGAGCAGTTCTTC
CSARASGTSPYNEQFF
>TRBJ2-1|14|TRBD1|many|TRBV10-3
TGTGCCATCAGTGAGTGGGACAGGGACAATGAGCAGTTCTTC
CAISEWDRDNEQFF
>TRBJ2-7|15|NA|many|TRBV11-3
TGTGCCAGCAGCCTCATAGTCCGGGAATCCTACGAGCAGTACTTC
CASSLIVRESYEQYF
>TRBJ2-1|14|NA|many|TRBV2
TGTGCCAGCAGTGAAGCGACTGCGGGCAATGAGCAGTTCTTC
CASSEATAGNEQFF
>TRBJ1-5|18|NA|many|TRBV19
TGTGCCAGTCACCAGCGGGACAATCCATCAATACTCAATCAGCCCCAGCATTTT
CASHQRDNPSILNQPQHF
>TRBJ2-2|12|NA|many|TRBV3-1
TGTGCCAGCAGCCAAGATACCGGGGAGCTGTTTTTT
CASSQDTGELFF
>TRBJ2-1|16|TRBD1|many|TRBV2
TGTGCCAGCAGTGAGGGCAGGGGGCGGTCCTACAATGAGCAGTTCTTC
CASSEGRGRSYNEQFF
>TRBJ2-7|14|NA|few|TRBV12-3/TRBV12-4
TGTGCCAGCAGTTTAAGGATGGGGGTCTACGAGCAGTACTTC
CASSLRMGVYEQYF
>TRBJ2-5|14|NA|many|TRBV7-2
TGTGCCAGCAGCTTAGCCAGGGAGCAGGAGACCCAGTACTTC
CASSLAREQETQYF
>TRBJ2-7|13|NA|many|TRBV12-3/TRBV12-4
TGTGCCAGCAGTTTACGGGCCGGAGCGGAGCAGTACTTC
CASSLRAGAEQYF
>TRBJ2-7|14|TRBD1|many|TRBV20-1
TGCAGTGCTAGAGATGGGACAGTCACCCACGAGCAGTACTTC
CSARDGTVTHEQYF
>TRBJ2-5|15|TRBD1|many|TRBV20-1
TGCAGTGCTATCCCCGGGACAGGGATAGAGGAGACCCAGTACTTC
CSAIPGTGIEETQYF
>TRBJ2-5|14|TRBD2|many|TRBV2
TGTGCCAGCAAGACCGGGACTAGCCAAGAGACCCAGTACTTC
CASKTGTSQETQYF
>TRBJ2-2|14|NA|NA|TRBV5-5
TGTGCCAGCAGCTTTACCTTGGACACCGGGGAGCTGTTTTTT
CASSFTLDTGELFF
>TRBJ1-1|14|NA|NA|TRBV29-1
TGCAGCGTCCCCCGCCGCCTCGGCGACACTGAAGCTTTCTTT
CSVPRRLGDTEAFF
>TRBJ2-3|18|TRBD2|NA|TRBV4-2
TGTGCCAGCAGCCAACAGGGACTAGCGGGAGGGAGCACAGATACGCAGTATTTT
CASSQQGLAGGSTDTQYF
>TRBJ1-1|15|NA|many|TRBV6-5
TGTGCCAGCAGTTACTCGGACGGATTGAACACTGAAGCTTTCTTT
CASSYSDGLNTEAFF
>TRBJ2-1|12|NA|many|TRBV28
TGTGCCAGCAGCGGAGGGGAGAACGGGCAGTTCTTC
CASSGGENGQFF
>TRBJ1-3|12|NA|many|TRBV29-1
TGCAGCGGTGGGTTCTCTGGAAACACCATATATTTT
CSGGFSGNTIYF
>TRBJ2-4|13|NA|few|TRBV3-1
TGTGCCAGCAGCCAAGATTGGGGAAACATTCAGTACTTC
CASSQDWGNIQYF
>TRBJ2-3|15|NA|NA|TRBV2
TGTGCCAGCTTGGGCGTAGAGAGTAGCACAGATACGCAGTATTTT
CASLGVESSTDTQYF
>TRBJ1-5|15|NA|many|TRBV18
TGTGCCAGCTCAACTACAGCCCTCGGCAATCAGCCCCAGCATTTT
CASSTTALGNQPQHF
>TRBJ2-3|13|NA|NA|TRBV2
TGTGCCAGCATTGAGGGCTGGGGGGATACGCAGTATTTT
CASIEGWGDTQYF
>TRBJ1-2|12|TRBD1|once|TRBV7-9
TGTGCCAGCAGCAACGGACAGGTTGGCTACACCTTC
CASSNGQVGYTF
>TRBJ1-1|13|NA|many|TRBV28
TGTGCCAGCAAACCCGGGACGCCTAAGGCAGCTTTCTTT
CASKPGTPKAAFF
>TRBJ2-1|17|TRBD2|NA|TRBV28
TGTGCCAGCAGTTTATTTCAGGGGACTAGCGGGAAAGATGAGCAGTTCTTC
CASSLFQGTSGKDEQFF
>TRBJ2-1|13|NA|NA|TRBV5-1
TGCGCCAGCAGCACCGGGACCCGCAATGAGCAGTTCTTC
CASSTGTRNEQFF
>TRBJ2-7|14|NA|many|TRBV7-9
TGTGCCAGCAGCTCCAACCGGGAAAACTACGAGCAGTACTTC
CASSSNRENYEQYF
>TRBJ1-6|14|NA|many|TRBV18
TGTGCCAGCTCGCCCCGGGAGAGTAATTCACCCCTCCACTTT
CASSPRESNSPLHF
>TRBJ2-6|15|TRBD1|many|TRBV2
TGTGCCAGCAGAACAGGGGACTCTGGGGCCAACGTCCTGACTTTC
CASRTGDSGANVLTF
>TRBJ2-7|14|NA|many|TRBV11-2
TGTGCCAGCAGCTCCACAGGGAAGTGGGACGAGCAGTACTTC
CASSSTGKWDEQYF
>TRBJ2-3|17|NA|many|TRBV6-2/TRBV6-3
TGTGCCACCTTATACCGGCCGGGAAGTGGACGAGGAGATACGCAGTATTTT
CATLYRPGSGRGDTQYF
>TRBJ2-1|15|TRBD2|many|TRBV9
TGTGCCAGCAAACCCGGGACTAGCGGTTTAAATGAGCAGTTCTTC
CASKPGTSGLNEQFF
>TRBJ2-7|17|NA|many|TRBV28
TGTGCCAGCAGGCCCGGGGAAGGCCCACACTTCTCCTACGAGCAGTACTTC
CASRPGEGPHFSYEQYF
>TRBJ2-3|15|TRBD2|NA|TRBV7-2
TGTGCCAGCAGCTCGAAACTAGCGGGGGAGTCGGGGCAGTATTTT
CASSSKLAGESGQYF
>TRBJ2-2|16|TRBD2|many|TRBV12-3/TRBV12-4
TGTGCCAGCAGTTTGACTAGCGGGCCAATGGGGGGGGAGCTGTTTTTT
CASSLTSGPMGGELFF
>TRBJ2-1|20|TRBD2|few|TRBV27
TGTGCCAGCAGTTCCTCCCTAGCGGGAGGCTGCCTTCCTTTCTACAATGAGCAGTTCTTC
CASSSSLAGGCLPFYNEQFF
>TRBJ2-7|13|NA|many|TRBV2
TGTGCCAGCAGTGATAGACGGGCTAACGAGCAGTACTTC
CASSDRRANEQYF
>TRBJ2-3|11|NA|NA|TRBV15
TGTGCCACCAGCAAAGCAGATACGCAGTATTTT
CATSKADTQYF
>TRBJ2-1|14|TRBD2|many|TRBV11-3
TGTGCCAGCAGCTTTAGCGGGAGTGAGAATGAGCAGTTCTTC
CASSFSGSENEQFF
>TRBJ2-7|15|TRBD2|many|TRBV15
TGTGCCACCAGCAGAGAAGGACTAGCTATCCACGAGCAGTACTTC
CATSREGLAIHEQYF
>TRBJ1-3|14|NA|many|TRBV12-5
TGTGCTAGTGGTTTTGACAGAACTGGAAACACCATATATTTT
CASGFDRTGNTIYF
>TRBJ1-6|18|NA|many|TRBV14
TGTGCCAGCAGCCCAGGGCCAGCCTTGAGCTCCTATAATTCACCCCTCCACTTT
CASSPGPALSSYNSPLHF
>TRBJ2-1|16|TRBD2|many|TRBV27
TGTGCCAGCAGTTTAGGGACTAGCGGGAGATTCGATGAGCAGTTCTTC
CASSLGTSGRFDEQFF
>TRBJ2-7|14|NA|many|TRBV5-1
TGCGCCAGCAGCTTGGCCATTTACTCCTACGAGCAGTACTTC
CASSLAIYSYEQYF